Presented here are 24 T cell receptor beta chains from one specimen sequenced in a study of post-analysis software for immune sequencing data. For these TCRs, the target antigens are not known. Carried by the TCR beta cDNA libraries were unique molecular identifiers. One entry per CDR3 protein results from TCRdb running MiXCR on the PCR reads. The sample consists of some 260,000 distinct CDR3 sequences, about 38% of them appearing once. General study findings and limits: Patients carried roughly 5 TRBV segments more frequently than controls did, and TRBV5-6, TRBV5-1 and TRBV20-1 were among them.

The sequenced sample was blood. Receptors originate from a girl between 10 and 17 years old with multiple sclerosis.

This clonotype has at least ten counts. The V call is TRBV12-3 or TRBV12-4, the J call TRBJ1-1, with 7 bases that match TRBD1. The CDR3 consists of 14 residues. J lost 4 bases, V lost 4 bases, and 6 bases had no gene match. The CDR3 is CASSSQGSGTEAFF. CDR3 nucleotides: TGTGCCAGCAGTTCACAGGGGTCGGGCACTGAAGCTTTCTTT.

This clonotype was observed many times. The chain is built from TRBV7-8 and TRBJ2-3, with 8 positions matching TRBD2. Germline trimming cut 0 bases from V and 2 bases from J; bases unmatched to any gene: 7. Germline values: CDR1 SGHVS, CDR2 FQNEAQ. This CDR3 spans 17 amino acids. This chain's CDR3 is CASSLALPAGDTDTQYF. The CDR3 coding sequence is TGTGCCAGCAGCTTAGCGCTCCCAGCGGGAGACACAGATACGCAGTATTTT.

This chain joins TRBV20-1 and TRBJ2-7, with D possibly TRBD1 on 6 matching bases. The length of the CDR3 is 14 residues. The V end lost 2 bases, the J end lost 0 bases, and 11 bases lay between the germline ends. Germline V gene lookup returns CDR1 DFQATT and CDR2 SNEGSKA (reference sequence). In DNA, the CDR3 is TGCAGTGCTAGAAGGTGGGACAACTCCTACGAGCAGTACTTC. It translates to CSARRWDNSYEQYF.

A remark on this clonotype: A read error may be the cause here, since a much bigger clone is one base away. The chain couples TRBV24-1 to TRBJ2-5, with TRBD1 as a possible D gene (5 bases). The CDR3 has 17 amino acids. Trimming pared 3 bases from V and 4 bases from J, leaving 20 bases between. Germline V gene sequence: CDR1 KGHDR, CDR2 SFDVKD. CDR3 region: CATSDNPPEVRGETQYF. CDR3 bases: TGTGCCACCAGTGATAACCCCCCAGAGGTAAGGGGAGAGACCCAGTACTTC.

The rearrangement joins TRBV21-1 to TRBJ2-7; the table's D call of TRBD1 was not tested on the DNA. TRBV21-1 is a listed pseudogene. CDR3 length equals 14 residues. CDR3 in DNA: TGTGCCACCCCAGGCGGCGGGACAGGGGACGAGCAGTACTTC. The encoded protein is CATPGGGTGDEQYF.

This clonotype has ten or more counts. The CDR3 is CASSRILAGGQETQYF. DNA of the CDR3: TGCGCCAGCAGCCGGATACTAGCGGGGGGCCAAGAGACCCAGTACTTC. This rearrangement joins TRBV5-1 to TRBJ2-5; the match to TRBD2 covers 12 bases. Germline CDR1 is SGHRS and CDR2 is YFSETQ. The ends lost 4 bases at V and 1 base at J; junction bases unmatched: 5. This CDR3 is 16 amino acids long.

This chain joins TRBV29-1 and TRBJ2-7, with TRBD1 matching 7 bases. This CDR3 has 13 residues. Losses at the gene ends were 5 bases for V and 4 bases for J; bases not matched to a gene: 8. In germline, CDR1 is SQVTM, CDR2 ANQGSEA. The CDR3 here is CSVKTRQGYEQYF. CDR3 bases: TGCAGCGTTAAAACCCGACAGGGATACGAGCAGTACTTC.

The chain uses TRBV6-6 and TRBJ2-1; tentative D call: TRBD2 (6 bases). V lost 7 bases, J lost 6 bases, and 10 bases lay in between. CDR3 size: 12 residues. CDR1 and CDR2 (germline): MNHNY, SVGAGI (reference sequence). CDR3 protein: CASNRLGNEQFF. The CDR3 DNA follows: TGTGCCAGCAACCGACTAGGCAATGAGCAGTTCTTC.

This clonotype was found many times. V usage is TRBV4-1 and J usage is TRBJ2-5; D unclear. Germline values: CDR1 MGHRA, CDR2 YSYEKL. Trimming shortened V by 3 bases and J by 4 bases, and 12 bases separated the two germline ends. The CDR3 covers 14 residues. This CDR3 is CASSHVGKGETQYF. CDR3 sequence (DNA): TGCGCCAGCAGCCATGTGGGGAAGGGAGAGACCCAGTACTTC.

The CDR3 region is CASSLEREGKLFF. CDR3 bases: TGTGCCAGCAGCCTGGAAAGGGAAGGAAAACTGTTTTTT. The rearrangement links TRBV11-2 to TRBJ1-4; D gene uncertain. The CDR3 runs to 13 residues. V dropped 5 bases and J dropped 10 bases, with 14 bases sitting between them. CDR1 SGHAT and CDR2 FQNNGV come from the germline V gene.

This clonotype was counted at least ten times. The rearrangement links TRBV5-1 to TRBJ1-2, with D maybe TRBD1 (5 bases). V was cut by 4 bases and J by 4 bases, with 11 bases left in between. The V gene's germline CDR1 is SGHRS and CDR2 YFSETQ. This CDR3 spans 13 amino acids. The CDR3 protein is CASSADSFYGYTF. CDR3 in DNA: TGCGCCAGCAGCGCAGACAGTTTCTATGGCTACACCTTC.

This clonotype was detected a few times. The chain employs TRBV7-9 and TRBJ1-1; D might be TRBD1 (5 bases). CDR1 and CDR2 from the germline V gene are SEHNR and FQNEAQ (reference sequence). This CDR3 spans 17 amino acids. V was shortened by 5 bases and J by 3 bases, with 22 bases between the two germline ends. This CDR3 reads CASSDIRDSPGDTEAFF. DNA for the CDR3: TGTGCCAGCAGCGATATCCGGGACTCCCCGGGGGACACTGAAGCTTTCTTT.

This clonotype was recorded many times. V usage is TRBV5-1 and J usage is TRBJ1-1, with no clear D. Looked up from germline, CDR1 is SGHRS and CDR2 is YFSETQ. The V gene lost 1 base and the J gene lost 2 bases, with 15 bases spanning the gap. The CDR3 is made up of 16 amino acids. As DNA, the CDR3 is TGCGCCAGCAGCTTGTATACAGCGACCGGAAACACTGAAGCTTTCTTT. It codes for CASSLYTATGNTEAFF.

This clonotype was detected ten times or more. This sequence joins TRBV9 and TRBJ2-1; D is perhaps TRBD1 (5 bases). There are 14 residues in the CDR3. CDR1 SGDLS and CDR2 YYNGEE come from the germline V gene. Trimming shortened V by 0 bases and J by 7 bases, and 11 bases separated the two germline ends. The CDR3 is CASSVAQTVNEQFF. In DNA, the CDR3 is TGTGCCAGCAGCGTAGCCCAGACAGTGAATGAGCAGTTCTTC.

The sample holds a few counts of this clonotype. The chain uses TRBV2 and TRBJ1-6; D is unresolved. V lost 2 bases and J 2 bases, leaving 16 bases between the germline ends. CDR1 and CDR2 from the germline V gene are SNHLY and FYNNEI. This CDR3 has 18 amino acids. The CDR3 nucleotides read TGTGCCAGCAGTGAAATGACATCGGGGAGGGCCTATAATTCACCCCTCCACTTT. This sequence encodes CASSEMTSGRAYNSPLHF.

This clonotype was detected ten times or more. The junction departs from the called germline gene at one end, perhaps through a read error. This sequence joins TRBV5-1 and TRBJ1-1; D might be TRBD1 (5 bases). Per the germline V gene, CDR1 is SGHRS and CDR2 is YFSETQ. The CDR3 covers 13 residues. DNA for the CDR3: TGTGCCAGCAGTTCCGGACAGAACACTGAAGCTTTCTTT. Amino acids: CASSSGQNTEAFF.

The genes are TRBV20-1 and TRBJ2-7, with D possibly being TRBD1 (6 bases). The CDR3 is 11 residues long. The V gene's germline CDR1 is DFQATT and CDR2 SNEGSKA (reference sequence). The V end lost 5 bases, the J end lost 7 bases, and 12 bases lay between the germline ends. The CDR3 bases are TGCAGTGCTTATACAGGGACAGAGCAGTACTTC. The encoded protein is CSAYTGTEQYF.

There are many counts of this clonotype. This sequence joins TRBV24-1 and TRBJ2-3; D remains unclear. Looked up from germline, CDR1 is KGHDR and CDR2 is SFDVKD. Trimming took off 7 bases at V and 5 bases at J, with 6 bases between the two ends. This CDR3 comprises 11 residues. The CDR3 reads CATSLLDTQYF. The DNA for the CDR3 is TGTGCCACCAGCCTGTTAGATACGCAGTATTTT.

The table lists this clonotype with many counts. This chain joins TRBV5-4 and TRBJ2-3; TRBD1 aligns across 10 bases. The V gene's germline CDR1 is SGHNT and CDR2 YYREEE (reference sequence). The CDR3 is 16 amino acids. Losses at the gene ends were 3 bases for V and 3 bases for J; bases not matched to a gene: 7. This chain's CDR3 is CASSWGSGQGTDTQYF. In nucleotides, the CDR3 is TGTGCCAGCAGCTGGGGGTCGGGACAGGGGACAGATACGCAGTATTTT.

The V call is TRBV5-1, the J call TRBJ2-3, with D possibly matching TRBD2 (6 bases). The CDR3 loop spans 15 amino acids. Germline V gives CDR1 SGHRS, CDR2 YFSETQ. Trimming cost V 6 bases and J 6 bases, with 20 bases left between them. CDR3 DNA: TGCGCCAGCACGGCCCGACTAGTTGAATCCGATACGCAGTATTTT. Translation: CASTARLVESDTQYF.

The chain uses TRBV12-3 or TRBV12-4 and TRBJ1-6; 7 nucleotides align to TRBD1. V dropped 5 bases and J dropped 9; count of bases not matched to a gene: 7. CDR3 size: 14 residues. The CDR3 region is CASSQTGYGSPLHF. The CDR3 DNA reads as TGTGCCAGCAGTCAGACAGGGTATGGTTCACCCCTCCACTTT.

The chain is built from TRBV15 and TRBJ1-1; TRBD1 aligns across 8 bases. There are 15 residues in the CDR3. Trimming took 1 base from V and 6 from J; bases not matched to a gene: 7. Germline V gene sequence: CDR1 LNHNV, CDR2 YYDKDF (reference sequence). The CDR3 here is CATSRAQTGVAEAFF. The DNA for the CDR3 is TGTGCCACCAGCAGAGCACAGACAGGGGTTGCTGAAGCTTTCTTT.

Comments on this clonotype: Since a much larger clone is just one base distant, this may be a read error. The chain joins TRBV20-1 to TRBJ2-1; D gene unclear. The CDR3 spans 13 residues. Per the germline V gene, CDR1 is DFQATT and CDR2 is SNEGSKA (reference sequence). CDR3 sequence (DNA): TGCAGTCCCTGGGTTAGCTCCTACCATGAGCAGTTCTTC. Translation: CSPWVSSYHEQFF.

The V and J genes are TRBV27 and TRBJ2-3; 11 nucleotides line up with TRBD2. The CDR3 sequence is 17 residues long. Losses at the gene ends were 4 bases for V and 12 bases for J; bases not matched to a gene: 18. In germline, CDR1 is MNHEY, CDR2 SMNVEV (reference sequence). The DNA of the CDR3 is TGTGCCAGCAGTTCCCCCTCGACTAGCGGGATGGGTAATCCACAGTATTTT. Translation: CASSSPSTSGMGNPQYF.